Below, 24 T cell receptor beta chains from the same sample are listed, as sequenced in a study of blood T cell repertoires in COVID-19. Sequencing was performed with immunoSEQ multiplex PCR; in TCRdb, only in-frame clones are kept and a portion is missing. This sample has some 130,000 clones, with about 80% found just once. Material: peripheral blood. These receptors all come from a woman of 80 years or more with acute or convalescent COVID-19.

The rearrangement joins TRBV18 to TRBJ2-5; TRBD1 aligns across 12 bases. Per germline, CDR1 KGHSH and CDR2 LQKENI. This CDR3 is built from 16 residues. Trimming cost V 2 bases and J 5 bases; bases outside gene matches: 6. The CDR3 loop reads CASSPNPGQGAETQYF. The CDR3 DNA sequence: TGTGCCAGCTCACCAAACCCGGGACAGGGGGCTGAGACCCAGTACTTC.

The CDR3 DNA reads TGTGCCAGCAGCTTAGTGACAGTTACCGCCTACGAGCAGTACTTC. Residues: CASSLVTVTAYEQYF. V gene TRBV7-2 combines with J gene TRBJ2-7; tentative D call: TRBD1 (5 bases). The V gene lost 1 base and the J gene lost 2 bases, with 12 bases spanning the gap. This CDR3 is built from 15 residues. Germline values: CDR1 SGHTA, CDR2 FQGNSA.

The chain carries TRBV29-1 and TRBJ2-3; tentatively, D is TRBD1 (6 bases). V was trimmed by 2 bases and J by 4 bases, leaving 10 bases between them. Looked up from germline, CDR1 is SQVTM and CDR2 is ANQGSEA. The CDR3 runs to 13 residues. The DNA of the CDR3 is TGCAGCGTTGAAACGCAGGGGTCAGATACGCAGTATTTT. Translated, it gives CSVETQGSDTQYF.

This chain uses TRBV18 with TRBJ1-1; TRBD1 is a possible D gene (5 bases). Germline V gene lookup returns CDR1 KGHSH and CDR2 LQKENI. The germline V and J ends were trimmed by 5 bases and 1 base, with 17 bases remaining between them. The CDR3 is 16 amino acids. CDR3 sequence (DNA): TGTGCCAGCTCATCAGGCAGGGTTCGAACGAACACTGAAGCTTTCTTT. Protein: CASSSGRVRTNTEAFF.

The genes are TRBV11-1 and TRBJ2-7, with a possible D match to TRBD2 (5 bases). The germline V gene has CDR1 SGHAT and CDR2 FQDESV (reference sequence). The V gene lost 3 bases and the J gene lost 5 bases, with 20 bases spanning the gap. The CDR3 runs to 16 residues. The DNA for the CDR3 is TGTGCCAGCAGCTTCCCTCGTGGGGTAGCGACCCACGAGCAGTACTTC. This sequence encodes CASSFPRGVATHEQYF.

The gene calls are TRBV5-4 and TRBJ1-2, with a tentative D call TRBD1 (6 bases). Trimming pared 2 bases from V and 4 bases from J, leaving 9 bases between. The CDR3 extends over 13 amino acids. Germline V gene lookup returns CDR1 SGHNT and CDR2 YYREEE (reference sequence). The CDR3 DNA is TGTGCCAGCAGCTTACAGGGAAGCTATGGCTACACCTTC. Translation: CASSLQGSYGYTF.

The J gene is TRBJ2-3, the V gene TRBV29-1; 11 bases fit TRBD2. V shed 7 bases and J 0 bases; nucleotides not matched to a gene: 6. Germline-derived CDR1 and CDR2 are SQVTM and ANQGSEA. The CDR3 covers 15 residues. CDR3 residues: CSALTSGVSTDTQYF. For the CDR3, the DNA is TGCAGCGCCCTGACTAGCGGGGTGAGCACAGATACGCAGTATTTT.

The genes are TRBV12-5 and TRBJ2-4; 8 nucleotides match TRBD1. The CDR3 spans 14 residues. V gave up 6 bases and J gave up 8 bases; unmatched junction bases: 9. Germline values: CDR1 LGHNT, CDR2 FRNRAP. CDR3 protein: CASGDDRGPDIQYF. CDR3 in DNA: TGTGCTAGTGGGGATGACAGGGGTCCGGACATTCAGTACTTC.

This clone was detected once. This chain links TRBV7-2 with TRBJ1-5; no clear D. CDR1 is SGHTA, CDR2 FQGNSA, per germline. The V end lost 1 base, the J end lost 4 bases, and 5 bases lay between the germline ends. The CDR3 sequence is 13 residues long. The CDR3 coding sequence is TGTGCCAGCAGCTTAGACACGAATCAGCCCCAGCATTTT. It is translated as CASSLDTNQPQHF.

This chain uses TRBV2 with TRBJ2-1, with D possibly being TRBD2 (6 bases). Germline V gene data show CDR1 as SNHLY and CDR2 as FYNNEI. The germline V and J ends were trimmed by 5 bases and 5 bases, with 10 bases remaining between them. This CDR3 has 13 residues. The chain's CDR3 is CASSQGLNNEQFF. For the CDR3, the DNA is TGTGCCAGCAGTCAAGGACTAAACAATGAGCAGTTCTTC.

This clone was recorded only once. The chain links TRBV7-8 to TRBJ2-5; weak D call: TRBD2 (5 bases). Germline values: CDR1 SGHVS, CDR2 FQNEAQ. This CDR3 comprises 16 residues. Trimming stripped 5 bases from V and 2 bases from J, with 18 bases between. This chain's CDR3 is CASSRGQISVQETQYF. As DNA, the CDR3 is TGTGCCAGCAGCCGAGGGCAGATCTCCGTGCAAGAGACCCAGTACTTC. Complete variable domain (other parts from reference TRBV7-8 and TRBJ2-5): GAGVSQSPRYKVAKRGQDVALRCDPISGHVSLFWYQQALGQGPEFLTYFQNEAQLDKSGLPSDRFFAERPEGSVSTLKIQRTQQEDSAVYLCASSRGQISVQETQYFGPGTRLLVL.

This clone was seen once. V and J are TRBV9 and TRBJ2-3, with 7 bases fitting TRBD1. J gave up 6 bases and V 0 bases, and 10 bases lay outside the gene matches. This CDR3 has 16 residues. The germline gives CDR1 SGDLS, CDR2 YYNGEE. The CDR3 sequence: CASSVGNRGLWDTQYF. Here the CDR3 DNA reads TGTGCCAGCAGCGTAGGGAATAGGGGGCTTTGGGATACGCAGTATTTT.

The rearrangement uses TRBV6-2 or TRBV6-3 and TRBJ1-4; D not resolved. Per germline, CDR1 MNHEY and CDR2 SVGEGT. This CDR3 spans 12 amino acids. With 4 bases removed from V and 10 bases from J, the gap between germline ends came to 10 bases. The CDR3 protein is CASSSDEGKLFF. The DNA for the CDR3 is TGTGCCAGCAGTTCGGACGAGGGAAAACTGTTTTTT.

V usage is TRBV2 and J usage is TRBJ1-5; a weak D match, TRBD1 (6 bases). The length of the CDR3 is 14 residues. CDR1 is SNHLY and CDR2 is FYNNEI in the germline V gene. Trimming took 2 bases from V and 4 from J, leaving 9 bases between them. The CDR3 protein is CASSEWTANQPQHF. CDR3 DNA sequence: TGTGCCAGCAGTGAATGGACAGCTAATCAGCCCCAGCATTTT.

The chain employs TRBV14 and TRBJ2-3; TRBD2 is a possible D gene (6 bases). This CDR3 spans 16 amino acids. V lost 4 bases and J 2 bases, leaving 16 bases between the germline ends. Germline CDR1 SGHDN, CDR2 FVKESK. The CDR3 DNA sequence: TGTGCCAGCAGCCTAAACCCGGGACTTACCACAGATACGCAGTATTTT. It specifies CASSLNPGLTTDTQYF.

The chain has TRBV4-3 and TRBJ1-5; 8 bases line up with TRBD1. CDR3 length: 18 residues. J was trimmed by 0 bases and V by 0 bases; bases with no gene match: 7. In germline, CDR1 is LGHNA, CDR2 YSLEER. CDR3 DNA: TGCGCCAGCAGCCAAGAGGCAGGGGGCGGCTATAGCAATCAGCCCCAGCATTTT. Its protein is CASSQEAGGGYSNQPQHF.

The chain couples TRBV28 to TRBJ1-1; the D gene is possibly TRBD1 (6 bases). The CDR3 loop spans 16 amino acids. The V gene lost 2 bases and the J gene lost 0 bases, with 13 bases spanning the gap. Germline CDR1 and CDR2: MDHEN and SYDVKM. The chain's CDR3 is CASSLRGTILNTEAFF. The CDR3 DNA reads as TGTGCCAGCAGTTTAAGGGGGACCATACTGAACACTGAAGCTTTCTTT.

The rearrangement links TRBV29-1 to TRBJ2-5; 7 bases match TRBD1. The CDR3 totals 11 residues. Germline values: CDR1 SQVTM, CDR2 ANQGSEA. With 7 bases clipped from V and 5 bases from J, the junction kept 4 bases outside the gene matches. For the CDR3, the DNA is TGCAGCGCCACGACAGGGGAGACCCAGTACTTC. As protein: CSATTGETQYF.

This chain joins TRBV7-8 and TRBJ2-7; 15 bases agree with TRBD2. The CDR3 is 16 residues long. The germline gives CDR1 SGHVS, CDR2 FQNEAQ. V lost 5 bases, J lost 5 bases, and 7 bases stayed unmatched. The CDR3 sequence: CASSRGLAGGEDEQYF. CDR3 nucleotide sequence: TGTGCCAGCAGCCGAGGACTAGCGGGGGGGGAGGACGAGCAGTACTTC.

The chain is built from TRBV4-2 and TRBJ2-1, with 12 bases lining up with TRBD2. After removal of 5 bases from V and 7 bases from J, the junction contained 12 bases not matched to a gene. The germline CDR1 and CDR2 sequences are LGHNA and YNFKEQ. CDR3 length: 17 amino acids. The CDR3 loop reads CASSSRTSGTTRNEQFF. CDR3 bases: TGTGCCAGCAGCAGTCGGACTAGCGGGACTACTCGGAATGAGCAGTTCTTC.

This chain joins TRBV10-3 and TRBJ2-7; maybe TRBD2 (5 bases). Trimming pared 0 bases from V and 0 bases from J, leaving 9 bases between. The CDR3 is 15 residues long. CDR1 ENHRY and CDR2 SYGVKD come from the germline V gene. CDR3 nucleotides: TGTGCCATCAGTGAGTCGGCCGGGAACTCCTACGAGCAGTACTTC. Translated, it gives CAISESAGNSYEQYF.

The chain uses TRBV15 and TRBJ2-1; 10 bases are shared with TRBD1. This CDR3 is built from 17 residues. V was clipped by 3 bases and J by 0 bases; unmatched bases: 5. Germline V gives CDR1 LNHNV, CDR2 YYDKDF (reference sequence). The CDR3 DNA sequence: TGTGCCACCAGCAGTCCGGGACAGGGGAGCTCCTACAATGAGCAGTTCTTC. This encodes CATSSPGQGSSYNEQFF.

The CDR3 loop reads CASSLVGGSNYGYTF. DNA of the CDR3: TGTGCCAGCAGCTTAGTCGGAGGGTCCAACTATGGCTACACCTTC. This chain links TRBV7-2 with TRBJ1-2; no firm D call. Trimming shortened V by 1 base and J by 2 bases, and 11 bases separated the two germline ends. Germline V gives CDR1 SGHTA, CDR2 FQGNSA. This CDR3 contains 15 residues.

The chain is built from TRBV7-7 and TRBJ2-5; 9 bases align to TRBD1. This CDR3 has 16 amino acids. CDR1 is SSHAT, CDR2 FNYEAQ, per germline (reference sequence). Trimming took 1 base from V and 7 from J; bases not matched to a gene: 10. CDR3: CASSLGGQGPAGTQYF. CDR3 sequence (DNA): TGTGCCAGCAGCTTAGGGGGACAGGGACCCGCCGGGACCCAGTACTTC.